A single sample is the source of the 9 T cell receptor beta chains below, sequenced in a study of tumor and adjacent non-tumor tissue in lung cancer. The library came from three nested PCR rounds adapted from ARM-PCR protocols. TCRdb ran MiXCR on the multiplex PCR reads and lists one entry per CDR3 protein. The table records about 44,000 distinct CDR3 sequences, around 60% of them present only once. RNA was extracted from bulk tissue without any cell sorting. Distant lung tissue was collected more than 3 cm away from the tumor edge. The specimen sequenced was distant non-tumor lung tissue. These receptors came from a woman in her seventies with non-small cell lung cancer.

A note on this clonotype: The junction differs from germline at one of its ends, possibly a read error. In nucleotides, the CDR3 is TGTGCCATCAGACCGGAGGACCAAGAGACCCAATACTTC. Amino acids: CAIRPEDQETQYF. The rearrangement joins TRBV10-3 to TRBJ2-5; the D gene is possibly TRBD2 (5 bases). The CDR3 loop spans 13 amino acids. Germline V gene lookup returns CDR1 ENHRY and CDR2 SYGVKD.

Only a few counts were recorded for this clonotype. The chain is built from TRBV12-3 or TRBV12-4 and TRBJ1-4, with D perhaps matching TRBD1 (5 bases). The CDR3 has 15 residues. Trimming shortened V by 6 bases and J by 0 bases, and 11 bases separated the two germline ends. Written as DNA, the CDR3 is TGTGCCAGCAGCGCAGGGCTTGCAACTAATGAAAAACTGTTTTTT. It is translated as CASSAGLATNEKLFF.

Worth noting for this clonotype: A read error may account for a junction end that differs from germline. The rearrangement joins TRBV6-5 to TRBJ2-1, with a tentative D call TRBD1 (5 bases). CDR1 is MNHEY, CDR2 SVGAGI, per germline. This CDR3 comprises 15 residues. CDR3 sequence: CASSYGAGFLGELFF. The CDR3 DNA is TGTGCCAGCAGTTACGGGGCCGGCTTCCTCGGTGAGCTGTTCTTC.

This clonotype has ten or more counts. The rearrangement links TRBV5-1 to TRBJ1-1; D remains unclear. The CDR3 consists of 11 residues. Trimming left V 4 bases short and J 4 bases short, with 5 bases between. CDR1 is SGHRS, CDR2 YFSETQ, per germline. CDR3: CASSESTEAFF. The CDR3, as DNA: TGCGCCAGCAGCGAATCCACTGAAGCTTTCTTT.

This clonotype was recorded a few times. This chain joins TRBV6-1 and TRBJ2-6; tentatively, D is TRBD2 (6 bases). CDR1 is MNHNS and CDR2 is SASEGT in the germline V gene. The CDR3 has 17 amino acids. V dropped 8 bases and J dropped 0 bases, with 17 bases sitting between them. The CDR3 region is CASETASANSGANVLTF. The DNA of the CDR3 is TGTGCCAGCGAGACTGCTAGCGCAAACTCTGGGGCCAACGTCCTGACTTTC.

The rearrangement joins TRBV20-1 to TRBJ2-1; 7 bases agree with TRBD2. From germline, CDR1 is DFQATT and CDR2 SNEGSKA (reference sequence). The length of the CDR3 is 15 residues. With V trimmed by 2 bases and J by 8 bases, 12 bases remained unmatched. The CDR3 region is CSARNGAGVYDEQFF. DNA of the CDR3: TGCAGTGCTAGAAATGGCGCGGGAGTTTACGATGAGCAGTTCTTC.

This clonotype was recorded at least ten times. V gene TRBV7-9 combines with J gene TRBJ2-1; D may be TRBD2 (5 bases). The V end was cut by 6 bases, the J end by 6 bases, with 15 bases between. This CDR3 spans 14 amino acids. CDR1 SEHNR and CDR2 FQNEAQ come from the germline V gene (reference sequence). Written as DNA, the CDR3 is TGTGCCAGCAGTTCGGCTAGAGGAGGCAATGAGCAGTTCTTC. It encodes CASSSARGGNEQFF. Together with reference TRBV7-9 and TRBJ2-1, the CDR3 gives the full variable domain: DTGVSQNPRHKITKRGQNVTFRCDPISEHNRLYWYRQTLGQGPEFLTYFQNEAQLEKSRLLSDRFSAERPKGSFSTLEIQRTEQGDSAMYLCASSSARGGNEQFFGPGTRLTVL.

This clonotype was counted ten times or more. V and J are TRBV6-6 and TRBJ1-4; 9 bases agree with TRBD1. Germline CDR1 is MNHNY and CDR2 is SVGAGI (reference sequence). The CDR3 is 14 amino acids. V gave up 5 bases and J gave up 8 bases; unmatched junction bases: 6. CDR3 sequence (DNA): TGTGCCAGCAGTCCCGGGACAGGGTTCGAAAAACTGTTTTTT. This translates into CASSPGTGFEKLFF.

This clonotype was observed at least ten times. The chain employs TRBV6-2 or TRBV6-3 and TRBJ2-1, with TRBD1 matching 10 bases. The CDR3 loop spans 15 amino acids. The ends lost 5 bases at V and 7 bases at J; junction bases unmatched: 8. The germline CDR1 and CDR2 sequences are MNHEY and SVGEGT. CDR3 protein: CASSPRGQGINEQFF. The CDR3 nucleotides are TGTGCCAGCAGTCCCCGGGGACAGGGGATTAATGAGCAGTTCTTC.